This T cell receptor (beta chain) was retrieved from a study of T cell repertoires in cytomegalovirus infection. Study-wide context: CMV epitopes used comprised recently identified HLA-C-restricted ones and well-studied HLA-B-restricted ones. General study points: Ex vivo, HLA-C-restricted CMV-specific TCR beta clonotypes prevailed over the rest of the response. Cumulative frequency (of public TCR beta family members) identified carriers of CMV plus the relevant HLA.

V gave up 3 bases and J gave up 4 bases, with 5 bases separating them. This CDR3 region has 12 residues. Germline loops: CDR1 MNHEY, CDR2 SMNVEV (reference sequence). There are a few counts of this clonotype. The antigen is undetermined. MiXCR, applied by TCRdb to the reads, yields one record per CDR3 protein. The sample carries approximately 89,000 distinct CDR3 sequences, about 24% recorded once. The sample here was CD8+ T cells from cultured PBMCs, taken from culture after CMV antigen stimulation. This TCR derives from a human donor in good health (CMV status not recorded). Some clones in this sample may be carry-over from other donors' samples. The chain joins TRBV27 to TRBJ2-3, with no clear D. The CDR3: CASSFNADTQYF. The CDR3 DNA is TGTGCCAGCAGTTTCAACGCAGATACGCAGTATTTT.